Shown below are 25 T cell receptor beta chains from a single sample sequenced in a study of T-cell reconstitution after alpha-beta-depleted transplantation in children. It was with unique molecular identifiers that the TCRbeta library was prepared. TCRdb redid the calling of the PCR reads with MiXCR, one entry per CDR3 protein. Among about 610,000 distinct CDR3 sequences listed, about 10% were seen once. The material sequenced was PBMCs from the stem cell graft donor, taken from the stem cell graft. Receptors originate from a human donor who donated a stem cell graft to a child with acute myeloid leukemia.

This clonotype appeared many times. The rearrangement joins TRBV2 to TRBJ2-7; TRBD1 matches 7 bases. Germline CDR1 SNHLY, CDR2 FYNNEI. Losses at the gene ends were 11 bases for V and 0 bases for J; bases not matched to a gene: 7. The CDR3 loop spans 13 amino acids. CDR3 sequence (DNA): TGTGCCCGAGGGGGCCAAAGCTCCTACGAGCAGTACTTC. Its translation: CARGGQSSYEQYF.

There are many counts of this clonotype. The CDR3, as DNA: TGTGCCAGCAGCTTAGCGCCGGACTACGAGCAGTACTTC. This codes for CASSLAPDYEQYF. The gene calls are TRBV7-2 and TRBJ2-7, with unresolved D. V lost 0 bases, J lost 3 bases, and 6 bases lay in between. This CDR3 is built from 13 residues. The germline CDR1 and CDR2 sequences are SGHTA and FQGNSA. The full variable domain, its missing parts supplied by reference TRBV7-2 and TRBJ2-7, is GAGVSQSPSNKVTEKGKDVELRCDPISGHTALYWYRQSLGQGLEFLIYFQGNSAPDKSGLPSDRFSAERTGGSVSTLTIQRTQQEDSAVYLCASSLAPDYEQYFGPGTRLTVT.

The CDR3 loop reads CAWSKTGVLYEQYF. The CDR3 DNA sequence: TGTGCCTGGAGCAAGACAGGGGTGCTCTACGAGCAGTACTTC. The chain carries TRBV30 and TRBJ2-7; 8 nucleotides align to TRBD1. The V segment lost 3 bases and the J segment 3 bases; nucleotides outside the gene matches: 7. Germline-derived CDR1 and CDR2 are GTSNPN and SVGIG (reference sequence). This CDR3 contains 14 residues.

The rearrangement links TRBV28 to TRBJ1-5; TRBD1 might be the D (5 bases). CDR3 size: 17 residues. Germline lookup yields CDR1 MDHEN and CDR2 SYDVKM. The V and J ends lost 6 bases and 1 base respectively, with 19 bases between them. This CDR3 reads CASSLPGAALSNQPQHF. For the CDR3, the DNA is TGTGCCAGCAGCCTCCCCGGGGCGGCCCTGAGCAATCAGCCCCAGCATTTT.

CDR3 protein: CASSQGGLAGANEQFF. The DNA for the CDR3 is TGTGCCAGCAGCCAAGGGGGACTAGCGGGAGCAAATGAGCAGTTCTTC. The chain links TRBV3-1 to TRBJ2-1; 14 bases agree with TRBD2. Germline V CDR1 and CDR2: LGHDT, YNNKEL (reference sequence). The CDR3 is 16 amino acids. V was clipped by 1 base and J by 7 bases; unmatched bases: 3.

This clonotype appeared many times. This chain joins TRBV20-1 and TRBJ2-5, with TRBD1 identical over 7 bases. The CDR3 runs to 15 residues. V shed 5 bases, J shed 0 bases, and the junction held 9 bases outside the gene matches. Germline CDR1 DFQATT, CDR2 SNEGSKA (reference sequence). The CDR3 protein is CSAGRQGRDQETQYF. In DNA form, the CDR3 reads TGCAGTGCTGGACGACAGGGAAGAGACCAAGAGACCCAGTACTTC.

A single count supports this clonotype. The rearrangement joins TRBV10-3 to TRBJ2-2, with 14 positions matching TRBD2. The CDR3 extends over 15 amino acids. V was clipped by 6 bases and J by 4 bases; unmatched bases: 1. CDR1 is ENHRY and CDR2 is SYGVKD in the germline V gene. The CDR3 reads CAIRGLAGVTGELFF. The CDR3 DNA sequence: TGTGCCATCAGGGGACTAGCGGGAGTCACCGGGGAGCTGTTTTTT.

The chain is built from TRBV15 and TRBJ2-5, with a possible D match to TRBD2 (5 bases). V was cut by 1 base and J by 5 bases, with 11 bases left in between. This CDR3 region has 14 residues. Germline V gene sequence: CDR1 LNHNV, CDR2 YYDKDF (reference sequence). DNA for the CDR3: TGTGCCACCAGCAGAGCCGGGGTAGATGAGACCCAGTACTTC. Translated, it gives CATSRAGVDETQYF.

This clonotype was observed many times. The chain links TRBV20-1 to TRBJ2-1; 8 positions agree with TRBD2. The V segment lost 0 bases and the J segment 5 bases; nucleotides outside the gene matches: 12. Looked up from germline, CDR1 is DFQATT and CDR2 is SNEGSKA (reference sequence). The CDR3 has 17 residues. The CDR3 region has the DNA TGCAGTGCTAGAGATTTAGAAGGCGGGAGGATCGACAATGAGCAGTTCTTC. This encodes CSARDLEGGRIDNEQFF.

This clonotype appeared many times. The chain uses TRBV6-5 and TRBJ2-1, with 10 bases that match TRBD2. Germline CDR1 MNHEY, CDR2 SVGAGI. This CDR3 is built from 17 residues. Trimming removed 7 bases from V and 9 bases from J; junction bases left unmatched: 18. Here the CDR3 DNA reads TGTGCCAGCACCTTCTCTTCCATAGCGGGGGGTGTGGGTGAGCAGTTCTTC. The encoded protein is CASTFSSIAGGVGEQFF.

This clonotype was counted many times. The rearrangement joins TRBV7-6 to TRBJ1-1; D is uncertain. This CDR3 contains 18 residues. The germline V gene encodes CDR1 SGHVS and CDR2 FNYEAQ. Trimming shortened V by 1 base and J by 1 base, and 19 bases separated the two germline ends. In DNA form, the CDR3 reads TGTGCCAGCAGCTTAGAGACTCGCGGCAGCTGGCGGAACACTGAAGCTTTCTTT. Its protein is CASSLETRGSWRNTEAFF.

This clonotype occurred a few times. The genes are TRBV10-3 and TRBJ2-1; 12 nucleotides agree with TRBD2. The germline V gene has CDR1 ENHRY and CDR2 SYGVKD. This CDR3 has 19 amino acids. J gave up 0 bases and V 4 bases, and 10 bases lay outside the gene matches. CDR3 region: CAISVGRTSGTSSYNEQFF. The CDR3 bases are TGTGCCATCAGTGTTGGCCGGACTAGCGGGACGAGCTCCTACAATGAGCAGTTCTTC.

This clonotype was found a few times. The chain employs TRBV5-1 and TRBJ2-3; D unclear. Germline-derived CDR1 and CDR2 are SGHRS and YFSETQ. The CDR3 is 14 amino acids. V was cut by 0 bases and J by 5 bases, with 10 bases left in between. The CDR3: CASSLGALKDTQYF. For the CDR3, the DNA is TGCGCCAGCAGCTTGGGAGCGCTTAAAGATACGCAGTATTTT. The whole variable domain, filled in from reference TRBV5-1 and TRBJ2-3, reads KAGVTQTPRYLIKTRGQQVTLSCSPISGHRSVSWYQQTPGQGLQFLFEYFSETQRNKGNFPGRFSGRQFSNSRSEMNVSTLELGDSALYLCASSLGALKDTQYFGPGTRLTVL.

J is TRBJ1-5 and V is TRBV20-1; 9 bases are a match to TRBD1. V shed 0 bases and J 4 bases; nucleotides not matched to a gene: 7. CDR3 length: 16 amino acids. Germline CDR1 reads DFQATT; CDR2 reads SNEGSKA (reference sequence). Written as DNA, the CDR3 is TGCAGTGCTAGAGATTACGGGACAGGGCCAAATCAGCCCCAGCATTTT. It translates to CSARDYGTGPNQPQHF.

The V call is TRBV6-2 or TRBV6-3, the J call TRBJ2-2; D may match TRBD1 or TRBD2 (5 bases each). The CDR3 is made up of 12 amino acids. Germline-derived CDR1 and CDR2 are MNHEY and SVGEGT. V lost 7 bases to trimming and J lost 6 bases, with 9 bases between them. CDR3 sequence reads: CASTQGPGELFF. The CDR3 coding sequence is TGTGCCAGCACCCAGGGACCCGGGGAGCTGTTTTTT.

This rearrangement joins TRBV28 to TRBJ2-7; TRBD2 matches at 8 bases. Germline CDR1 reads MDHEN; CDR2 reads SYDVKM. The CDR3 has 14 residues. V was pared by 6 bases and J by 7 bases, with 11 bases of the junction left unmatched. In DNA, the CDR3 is TGTGCCAGCAGGGGGGAGATGGGACTAGGAGAGCAGTACTTC. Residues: CASRGEMGLGEQYF.

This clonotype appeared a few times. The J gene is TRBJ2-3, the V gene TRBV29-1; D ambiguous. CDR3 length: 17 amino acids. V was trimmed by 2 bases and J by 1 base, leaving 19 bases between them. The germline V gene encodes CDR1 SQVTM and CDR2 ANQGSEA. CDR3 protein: CSVEFPLPDSGTDTQYF. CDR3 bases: TGCAGCGTTGAATTCCCTCTTCCGGATTCCGGCACAGATACGCAGTATTTT.

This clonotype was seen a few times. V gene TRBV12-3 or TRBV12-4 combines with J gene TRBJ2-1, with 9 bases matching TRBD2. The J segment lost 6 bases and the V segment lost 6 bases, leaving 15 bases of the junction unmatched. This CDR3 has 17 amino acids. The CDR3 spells CASRHRPGLAQGNEQFF. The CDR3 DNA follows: TGTGCCAGCAGACATAGGCCGGGACTAGCCCAAGGCAATGAGCAGTTCTTC.

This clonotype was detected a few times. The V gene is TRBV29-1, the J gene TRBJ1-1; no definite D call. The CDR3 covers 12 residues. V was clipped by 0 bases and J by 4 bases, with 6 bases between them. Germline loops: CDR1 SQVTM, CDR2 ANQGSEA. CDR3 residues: CSVEDGSTEAFF. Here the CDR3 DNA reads TGCAGCGTTGAAGACGGGTCCACTGAAGCTTTCTTT. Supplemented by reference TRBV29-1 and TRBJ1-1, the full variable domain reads SAVISQKPSRDICQRGTSLTIQCQVDSQVTMMFWYRQQPGQSLTLIATANQGSEATYESGFVIDKFPISRPNLTFSTLTVSNMSPEDSSIYLCSVEDGSTEAFFGQGTRLTVV.

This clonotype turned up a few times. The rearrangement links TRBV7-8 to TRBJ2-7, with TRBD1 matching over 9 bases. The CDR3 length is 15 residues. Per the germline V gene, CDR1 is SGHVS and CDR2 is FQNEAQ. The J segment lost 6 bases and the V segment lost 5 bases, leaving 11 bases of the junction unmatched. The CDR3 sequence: CASSLGGTGFFEQYF. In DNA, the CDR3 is TGTGCCAGCAGCCTAGGCGGGACAGGGTTTTTCGAGCAGTACTTC.

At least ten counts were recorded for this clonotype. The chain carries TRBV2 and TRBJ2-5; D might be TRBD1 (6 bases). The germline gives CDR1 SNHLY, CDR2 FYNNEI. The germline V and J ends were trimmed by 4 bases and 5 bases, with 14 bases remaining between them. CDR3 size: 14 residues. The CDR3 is CASSAGFGGETQYF. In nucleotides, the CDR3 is TGTGCCAGCAGTGCAGGGTTTGGGGGCGAGACCCAGTACTTC.

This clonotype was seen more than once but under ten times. The CDR3 DNA follows: TGCGCCAGCAGCCAAAGCAGTTCGGCGGGAGGCCTAAGAACCATACAAGAGACCCAGTACTTC. This gives the protein CASSQSSSAGGLRTIQETQYF. The J gene is TRBJ2-5, the V gene TRBV4-1; 8 nucleotides align to TRBD2. Losses at the gene ends were 2 bases for V and 2 bases for J; bases not matched to a gene: 22. Per the germline V gene, CDR1 is MGHRA and CDR2 is YSYEKL. The CDR3 is 21 amino acids.

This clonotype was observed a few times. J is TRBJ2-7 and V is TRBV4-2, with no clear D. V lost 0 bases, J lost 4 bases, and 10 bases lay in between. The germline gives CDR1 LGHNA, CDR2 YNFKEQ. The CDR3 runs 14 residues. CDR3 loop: CASSQDDLGYEQYF. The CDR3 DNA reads TGTGCCAGCAGCCAAGATGACCTTGGTTACGAGCAGTACTTC.

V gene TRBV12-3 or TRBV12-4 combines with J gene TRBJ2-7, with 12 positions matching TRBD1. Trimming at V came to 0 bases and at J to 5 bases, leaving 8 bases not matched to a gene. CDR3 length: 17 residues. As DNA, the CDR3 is TGTGCCAGCAGTTTAGCGCGGAGGGGACAGGGGGCAAACGAGCAGTACTTC. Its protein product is CASSLARRGQGANEQYF.

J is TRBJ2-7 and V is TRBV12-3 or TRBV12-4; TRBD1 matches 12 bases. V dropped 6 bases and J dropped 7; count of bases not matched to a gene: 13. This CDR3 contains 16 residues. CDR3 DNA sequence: TGTGCCAGCAGCACGATGACCGGGACAGGGGGCAGAGAGCAGTACTTC. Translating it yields CASSTMTGTGGREQYF.